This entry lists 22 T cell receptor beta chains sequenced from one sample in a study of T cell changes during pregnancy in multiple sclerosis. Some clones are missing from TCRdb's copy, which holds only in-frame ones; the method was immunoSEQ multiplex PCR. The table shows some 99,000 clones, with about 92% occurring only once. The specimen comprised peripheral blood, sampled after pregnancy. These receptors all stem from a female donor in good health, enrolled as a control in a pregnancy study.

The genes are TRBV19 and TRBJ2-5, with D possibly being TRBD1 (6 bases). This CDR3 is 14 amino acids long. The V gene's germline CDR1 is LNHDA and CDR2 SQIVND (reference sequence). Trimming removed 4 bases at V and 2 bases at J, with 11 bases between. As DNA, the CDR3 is TGTGCCAGTAGTACTACAGGGCAACAAGAGACCCAGTACTTC. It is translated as CASSTTGQQETQYF.

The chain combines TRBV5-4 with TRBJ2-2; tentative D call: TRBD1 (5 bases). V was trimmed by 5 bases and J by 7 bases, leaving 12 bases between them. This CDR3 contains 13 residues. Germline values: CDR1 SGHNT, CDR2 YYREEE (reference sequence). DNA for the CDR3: TGTGCCAGCAGTGTGGTAGGGGTCGGGGAGCTGTTTTTT. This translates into CASSVVGVGELFF. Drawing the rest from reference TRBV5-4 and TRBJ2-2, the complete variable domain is ETGVTQSPTHLIKTRGQQVTLRCSSQSGHNTVSWYQQALGQGPQFIFQYYREEENGRGNFPPRFSGLQFPNYSSELNVNALELDDSALYLCASSVVGVGELFFGEGSRLTVL.

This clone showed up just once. The CDR3 loop is CAWSIRGADTQYF. The CDR3 DNA is TGTGCCTGGAGTATCCGGGGAGCAGATACGCAGTATTTT. This chain joins TRBV30 and TRBJ2-3; D is possibly TRBD2 (5 bases). The germline CDR1 and CDR2 sequences are GTSNPN and SVGIG (reference sequence). CDR3 length: 13 residues. V lost 2 bases to trimming and J lost 4 bases, with 10 bases between them.

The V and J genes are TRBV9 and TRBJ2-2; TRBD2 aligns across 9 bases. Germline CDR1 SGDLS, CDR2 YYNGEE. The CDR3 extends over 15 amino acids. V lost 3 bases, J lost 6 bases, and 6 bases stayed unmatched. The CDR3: CASSASGGRAGELFF. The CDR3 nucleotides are TGTGCCAGCAGCGCGAGCGGGGGGAGGGCCGGGGAGCTGTTTTTT.

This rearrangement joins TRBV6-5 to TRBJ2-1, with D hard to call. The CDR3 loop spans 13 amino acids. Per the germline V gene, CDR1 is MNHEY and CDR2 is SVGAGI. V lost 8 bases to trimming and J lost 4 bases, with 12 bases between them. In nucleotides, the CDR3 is TGTGCCAGCCGGTCCCCTGCATACAATGAGCAGTTCTTC. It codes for CASRSPAYNEQFF.

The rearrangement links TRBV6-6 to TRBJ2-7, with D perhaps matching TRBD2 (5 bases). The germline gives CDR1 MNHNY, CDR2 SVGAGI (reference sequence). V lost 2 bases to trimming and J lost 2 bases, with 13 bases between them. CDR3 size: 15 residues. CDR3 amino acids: CASSYPEGSTYEQYF. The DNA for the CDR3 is TGTGCCAGCAGTTACCCTGAGGGCAGTACCTACGAGCAGTACTTC.

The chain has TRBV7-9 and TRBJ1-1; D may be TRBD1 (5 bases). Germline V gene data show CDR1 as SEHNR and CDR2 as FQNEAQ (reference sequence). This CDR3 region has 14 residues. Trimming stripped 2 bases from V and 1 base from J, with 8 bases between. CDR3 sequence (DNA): TGTGCCAGCAGCTTACAGGGTCCGAACACTGAAGCTTTCTTT. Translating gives CASSLQGPNTEAFF.

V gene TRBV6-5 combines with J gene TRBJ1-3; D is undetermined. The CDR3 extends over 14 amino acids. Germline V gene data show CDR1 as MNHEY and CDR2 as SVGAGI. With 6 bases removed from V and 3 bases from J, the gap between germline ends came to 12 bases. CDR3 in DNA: TGTGCCAGCAGACGCGACTTTGATGGAAACACCATATATTTT. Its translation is CASRRDFDGNTIYF.

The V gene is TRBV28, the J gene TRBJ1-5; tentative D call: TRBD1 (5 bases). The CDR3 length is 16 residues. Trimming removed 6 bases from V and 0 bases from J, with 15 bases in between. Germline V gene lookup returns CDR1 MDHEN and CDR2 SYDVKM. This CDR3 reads CASRMDKSFSNQPQHF. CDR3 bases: TGTGCCAGCAGAATGGACAAAAGTTTTAGCAATCAGCCCCAGCATTTT.

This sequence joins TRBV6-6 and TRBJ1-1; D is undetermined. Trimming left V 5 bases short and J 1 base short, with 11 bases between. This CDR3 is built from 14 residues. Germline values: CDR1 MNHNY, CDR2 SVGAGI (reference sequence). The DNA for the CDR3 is TGTGCCAGCAGTACCAGACGGGAGAACACTGAAGCTTTCTTT. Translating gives CASSTRRENTEAFF.

The DNA for the CDR3 is TGTGCCAGCAGTGAATTAGGGGGGGAAGGGGACACTGAAGCTTTCTTT. Amino acids: CASSELGGEGDTEAFF. This chain connects TRBV2 to TRBJ1-1; D perhaps matches TRBD1 (6 bases). The CDR3 consists of 16 residues. In germline, CDR1 is SNHLY, CDR2 FYNNEI. V lost 2 bases and J 3 bases, leaving 16 bases between the germline ends.

CDR3 loop: CASSERQGVGTGELFF. CDR3 coding DNA: TGTGCCAGCAGCGAACGACAGGGTGTTGGCACCGGGGAGCTGTTTTTT. The J gene is TRBJ2-2, the V gene TRBV7-6; 7 bases fit TRBD1. This CDR3 contains 16 residues. Germline V gene data show CDR1 as SGHVS and CDR2 as FNYEAQ. Germline trimming cut 5 bases from V and 4 bases from J; bases unmatched to any gene: 10.

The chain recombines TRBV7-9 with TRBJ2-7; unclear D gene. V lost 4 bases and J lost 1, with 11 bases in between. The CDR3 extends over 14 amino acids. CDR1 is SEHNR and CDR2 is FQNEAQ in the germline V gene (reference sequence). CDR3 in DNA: TGTGCCAGCAGCTCCCGGTCTCAATCCTACGAGCAGTACTTC. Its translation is CASSSRSQSYEQYF. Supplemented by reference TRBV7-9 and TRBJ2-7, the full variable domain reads DTGVSQNPRHKITKRGQNVTFRCDPISEHNRLYWYRQTLGQGPEFLTYFQNEAQLEKSRLLSDRFSAERPKGSFSTLEIQRTEQGDSAMYLCASSSRSQSYEQYFGPGTRLTVT.

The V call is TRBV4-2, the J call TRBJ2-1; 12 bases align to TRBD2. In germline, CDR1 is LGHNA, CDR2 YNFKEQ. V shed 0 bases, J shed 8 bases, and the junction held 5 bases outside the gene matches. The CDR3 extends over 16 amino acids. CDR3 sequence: CASSQELAGGHDEQFF. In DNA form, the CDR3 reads TGTGCCAGCAGCCAAGAGCTAGCGGGAGGGCATGATGAGCAGTTCTTC.

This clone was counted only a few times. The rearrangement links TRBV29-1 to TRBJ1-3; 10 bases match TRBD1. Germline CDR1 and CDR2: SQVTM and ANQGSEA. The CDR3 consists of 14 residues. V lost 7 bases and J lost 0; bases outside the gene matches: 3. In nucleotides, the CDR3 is TGCAGCGGGACAGGGGGACGCTCTGGAAACACCATATATTTT. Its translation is CSGTGGRSGNTIYF.

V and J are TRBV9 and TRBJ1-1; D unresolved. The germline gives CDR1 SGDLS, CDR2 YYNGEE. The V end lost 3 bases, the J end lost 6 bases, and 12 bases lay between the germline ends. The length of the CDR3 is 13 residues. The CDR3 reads CASSASVAAEAFF. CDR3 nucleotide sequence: TGTGCCAGCAGCGCCTCAGTTGCGGCTGAAGCTTTCTTT.

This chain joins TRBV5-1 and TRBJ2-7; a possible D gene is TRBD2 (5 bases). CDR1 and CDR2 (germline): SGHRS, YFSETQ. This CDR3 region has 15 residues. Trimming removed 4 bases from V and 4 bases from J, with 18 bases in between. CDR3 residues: CASSTRPWGAYEQYF. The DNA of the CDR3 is TGCGCCAGCAGCACAAGACCCTGGGGAGCGTACGAGCAGTACTTC.

The CDR3 loop reads CASSRTSGEGETQYF. The CDR3 bases are TGTGCCAGCAGTAGGACTAGCGGAGAGGGGGAGACCCAGTACTTC. The rearrangement joins TRBV7-2 to TRBJ2-5; 10 positions match TRBD2. Trimming cost V 6 bases and J 5 bases; bases outside gene matches: 9. The CDR3 contains 15 residues. Germline lookup yields CDR1 SGHTA and CDR2 FQGNSA.

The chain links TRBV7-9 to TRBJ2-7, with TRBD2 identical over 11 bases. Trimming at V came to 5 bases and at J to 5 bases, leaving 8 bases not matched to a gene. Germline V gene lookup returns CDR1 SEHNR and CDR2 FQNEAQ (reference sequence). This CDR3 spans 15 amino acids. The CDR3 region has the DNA TGTGCCAGCAGCCCTAGACTAGCGGGACGCCACGAGCAGTACTTC. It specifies CASSPRLAGRHEQYF.

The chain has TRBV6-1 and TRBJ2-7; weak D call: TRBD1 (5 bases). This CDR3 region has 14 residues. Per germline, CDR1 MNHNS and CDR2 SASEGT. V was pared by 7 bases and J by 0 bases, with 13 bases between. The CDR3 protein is CASTPQVSSYEQYF. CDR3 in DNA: TGTGCCAGCACCCCACAGGTCTCCTCCTACGAGCAGTACTTC.

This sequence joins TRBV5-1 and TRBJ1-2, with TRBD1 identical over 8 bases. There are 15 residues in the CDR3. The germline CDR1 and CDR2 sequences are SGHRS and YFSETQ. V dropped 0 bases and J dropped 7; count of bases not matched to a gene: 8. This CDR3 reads CASSLAAGGGRGYTF. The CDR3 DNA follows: TGCGCCAGCAGCTTGGCCGCAGGGGGCGGTCGTGGCTACACCTTC.

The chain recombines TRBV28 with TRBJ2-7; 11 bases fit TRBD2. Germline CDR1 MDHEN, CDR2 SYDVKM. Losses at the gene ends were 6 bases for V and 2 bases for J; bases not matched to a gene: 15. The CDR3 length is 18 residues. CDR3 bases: TGTGCCAGCAGGTTGGACAGTGGGGGACTAGCGGTACCCTACGAGCAGTACTTC. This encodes CASRLDSGGLAVPYEQYF.